This record looks at one T cell receptor (beta chain) sequence and its context. Its antigen is unidentified. Per donor, at least one pre-ART and at least two post-ART PBMC samples were obtained. This entry is derived from a study of long-term antiretroviral therapy in people with HIV. Whole-study context: The study's earliest collections predate the 2015 immediate-ART recommendation by about a decade. Findings and caveats of the study: Transplant donor controls retained higher diversity, though diversity increased after ART.

This CDR3 spans 17 amino acids. Germline CDR1 is MDHEN and CDR2 is SYDVKM. After removal of 5 bases from V and 2 bases from J, the junction contained 13 bases not matched to a gene. Investigators performed immunoSEQ version v3.0 at survey level. The data were produced by immunoSEQ multiplex PCR, yet TCRdb's version contains in-frame clones alone and is incomplete. There are 20,000 to 30,000 clones in the sample; around 83% occur only once, and roughly a quarter lies in the top ten. The rearrangement uses TRBV28 and TRBJ2-3; TRBD2 matches 7 bases. This receptor was obtained from a man in his forties or fifties with HIV. Sequencing was performed on unsorted PBMCs, taken 0.4 years after starting antiretroviral therapy. As DNA, the CDR3 is TGTGCCAGCAGTCCCCCTCCCCGGGACTACTTCACAGATACGCAGTATTTT. It translates to CASSPPPRDYFTDTQYF.